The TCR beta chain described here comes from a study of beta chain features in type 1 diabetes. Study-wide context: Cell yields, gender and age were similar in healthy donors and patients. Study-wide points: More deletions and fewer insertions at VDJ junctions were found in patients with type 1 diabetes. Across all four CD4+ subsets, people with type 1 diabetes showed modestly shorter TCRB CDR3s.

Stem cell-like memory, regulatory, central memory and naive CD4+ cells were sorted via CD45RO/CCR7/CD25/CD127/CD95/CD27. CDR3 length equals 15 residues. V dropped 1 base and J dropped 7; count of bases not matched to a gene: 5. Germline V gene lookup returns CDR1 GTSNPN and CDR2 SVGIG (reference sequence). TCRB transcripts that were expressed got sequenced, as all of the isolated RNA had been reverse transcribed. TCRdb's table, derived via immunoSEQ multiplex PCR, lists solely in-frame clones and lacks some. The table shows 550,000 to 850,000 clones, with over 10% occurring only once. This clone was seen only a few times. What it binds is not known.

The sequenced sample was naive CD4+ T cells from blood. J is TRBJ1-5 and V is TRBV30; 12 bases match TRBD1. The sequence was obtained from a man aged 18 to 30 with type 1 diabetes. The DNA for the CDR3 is TGTGCCTGGAGTGCGGGACAGGGGGCATTCCAGCCCCAGCATTTT. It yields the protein CAWSAGQGAFQPQHF. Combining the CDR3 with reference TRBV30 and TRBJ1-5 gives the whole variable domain SQTIHQWPATLVQPVGSPLSLECTVEGTSNPNLYWYRQAAGRGLQLLFYSVGIGQISSEVPQNLSASRPQDRQFILSSKKLLLSDSGFYLCAWSAGQGAFQPQHFGDGTRLSIL.